The 22 T cell receptor beta chains in this list originate from one sample, sequenced in a study of blood T cell repertoires in COVID-19 (dated by TCRdb to about 2020). The library came from the immunoSEQ multiplex PCR assay. Imported from immuneACCESS, the table was reduced by TCRdb to in-frame sequences with V and J called. These copies leave out some clones; in studies compared against another copy, an unresolved V gene accounts for under half, and the cause of the remainder is not known. The sample table holds roughly 84,000 clones, of which about 79% were seen once. The top ten clonotypes cover around 4.2% of the sample. Sequencing was performed on peripheral blood. These receptors were obtained from a woman between 50 and 59 years old with acute or convalescent COVID-19.

The chain links TRBV12-3 or TRBV12-4 to TRBJ2-7; the D gene is possibly TRBD1 (5 bases). The V end lost 6 bases, the J end lost 7 bases, and 13 bases lay between the germline ends. CDR3 length: 12 residues. DNA for the CDR3: TGTGCCAGCAGACCAGGGTCTTGGGAGCAGTACTTC. It encodes CASRPGSWEQYF.

The chain carries TRBV28 and TRBJ1-5, with a tentative D call TRBD1 (5 bases). From germline, CDR1 is MDHEN and CDR2 SYDVKM. This CDR3 comprises 15 residues. V gave up 5 bases and J gave up 4 bases, with 15 bases separating them. The CDR3 reads CASSPTHAGNQPQHF. In DNA, the CDR3 is TGTGCCAGCAGTCCTACTCATGCAGGGAATCAGCCCCAGCATTTT.

The V call is TRBV6-1, the J call TRBJ1-2; D is uncertain. Germline V gives CDR1 MNHNS, CDR2 SASEGT. Between the trimmed V and J ends, which lost 7 bases and 8 bases, there was a span of 11 bases. The CDR3 sequence is 11 residues long. Written as DNA, the CDR3 is TGTGCCAGCAATTCAGGTGGGGGCTACACCTTC. It translates to CASNSGGGYTF.

This sequence joins TRBV7-9 and TRBJ2-1, with a possible D match to TRBD1 (5 bases). V gave up 4 bases and J gave up 4 bases, with 23 bases separating them. Germline CDR1 SEHNR, CDR2 FQNEAQ (reference sequence). The CDR3 runs 18 residues. The CDR3 region is CASSSISGRRLRYNEQFF. For the CDR3, the DNA is TGTGCCAGCAGCTCAATCTCAGGGCGTAGGTTGAGGTACAATGAGCAGTTCTTC.

There are a few counts of this clone. V usage is TRBV5-1 and J usage is TRBJ2-7; 8 positions match TRBD2. The CDR3 loop spans 18 amino acids. CDR1 is SGHRS, CDR2 YFSETQ, per germline. V lost 1 base to trimming and J lost 5 bases; unmatched junction nucleotides: 17. The CDR3 bases are TGCGCCAGCAGCTTGTTCGGGTCGGCGGGGGGATTCTCGAACGAGCAGTACTTC. This gives the protein CASSLFGSAGGFSNEQYF.

This clone was found a few times. V usage is TRBV28 and J usage is TRBJ1-2; 10 bases map to TRBD1. The CDR3 runs to 16 residues. Unmatched junction bases numbered 13, after V lost 5 bases and J lost 7 bases. The V gene's germline CDR1 is MDHEN and CDR2 SYDVKM. Here the CDR3 reads CASSLKSGTGVRGYTF. DNA of the CDR3: TGTGCCAGCAGTCTCAAATCCGGGACAGGGGTGCGTGGCTACACCTTC.

The gene calls are TRBV7-8 and TRBJ2-3; 10 bases align to TRBD2. CDR1 and CDR2 (germline): SGHVS, FQNEAQ. V was clipped by 4 bases and J by 2 bases; unmatched bases: 6. The CDR3 contains 16 residues. The CDR3, as DNA: TGTGCCAGCAGCTCCTATAGCGGGGGGTTCACAGATACGCAGTATTTT. This codes for CASSSYSGGFTDTQYF.

This clone turned up a few times. The gene calls are TRBV12-3 or TRBV12-4 and TRBJ1-2; no firm D call. The CDR3 sequence is 13 residues long. V was pared by 4 bases and J by 5 bases, with 11 bases between. CDR3 sequence reads: CASSSRGGYGYTF. The CDR3 bases are TGTGCCAGCAGTTCCCGCGGAGGTTATGGCTACACCTTC.

This sequence joins TRBV6-6 and TRBJ2-2; no definite D call. The CDR3 is 15 residues long. Germline V lookup: CDR1 MNHNY, CDR2 SVGAGI (reference sequence). The ends were cut back, 6 bases at V and 0 bases at J, with 11 bases in the middle. The CDR3 DNA follows: TGTGCCAGCAGCAATGGCGGCTCGAACACCGGGGAGCTGTTTTTT. It yields the protein CASSNGGSNTGELFF.

This clone was seen only a few times. The J gene is TRBJ1-4, the V gene TRBV11-2; D gene unclear. This CDR3 is 13 amino acids long. V was cut by 3 bases and J by 7 bases, with 9 bases left in between. The germline V gene has CDR1 SGHAT and CDR2 FQNNGV. In nucleotides, the CDR3 is TGTGCCAGCAGCTTCTCGGGGAGTGAAAAACTGTTTTTT. Amino acid sequence: CASSFSGSEKLFF.

In its sample, this clone was seen a few times. V gene TRBV27 combines with J gene TRBJ1-2; the match to TRBD1 covers 10 bases. CDR3 size: 15 residues. After removal of 2 bases from V and 4 bases from J, the junction contained 4 bases not matched to a gene. In germline, CDR1 is MNHEY, CDR2 SMNVEV (reference sequence). The chain's CDR3 is CASSLGTGVAYGYTF. CDR3 nucleotides: TGTGCCAGCAGTTTAGGGACAGGGGTCGCCTATGGCTACACCTTC.

In regard to this clone: An end of the junction differs from the germline gene, which may be a read error. The rearrangement links TRBV7-9 to TRBJ2-5; 7 nucleotides agree with TRBD1. The CDR3 contains 13 residues. CDR1 and CDR2 (germline): SEHNR, FQNEAQ (reference sequence). CDR3 in amino acids: CASSLAGGGTQYF. DNA of the CDR3: TGTGCCAGCAGCCTAGCAGGGGGTGGGACCCAGTACTTC.

This clone was detected once. This chain joins TRBV4-1 and TRBJ2-1; TRBD2 agrees at 12 bases. Losses at the gene ends were 1 base for V and 5 bases for J; bases not matched to a gene: 9. The germline CDR1 and CDR2 sequences are MGHRA and YSYEKL. CDR3 size: 18 residues. The DNA of the CDR3 is TGCGCCAGCAGCCAAGCCCCCCGGACTAGCGGGGCCGACAATGAGCAGTTCTTC. Residues: CASSQAPRTSGADNEQFF.

In this sample, this clone turned up a few times. The chain joins TRBV24-1 to TRBJ1-2; TRBD1 matches at 11 bases. CDR1 is KGHDR and CDR2 is SFDVKD in the germline V gene. J gave up 5 bases and V 8 bases, and 9 bases lay outside the gene matches. The CDR3 length is 15 residues. This CDR3 is CATTMGQGGGYGYTF. The CDR3 DNA sequence: TGTGCCACCACCATGGGACAGGGGGGGGGATATGGCTACACCTTC.

The chain combines TRBV28 with TRBJ1-1, with 8 nucleotides matching TRBD1. From germline, CDR1 is MDHEN and CDR2 SYDVKM. J gave up 8 bases and V 7 bases, and 6 bases lay outside the gene matches. This CDR3 contains 12 residues. The CDR3 nucleotides read TGTGCCAGCACTGAACAGGGGGTAGAAGCTTTCTTT. Residues: CASTEQGVEAFF.

Turning to this clone: Other DNA sequences within the sample encode an identical CDR3. The V call is TRBV30, the J call TRBJ1-1; 7 bases match TRBD1. This CDR3 comprises 14 residues. Per the germline V gene, CDR1 is GTSNPN and CDR2 is SVGIG (reference sequence). Losses at the gene ends were 0 bases for V and 0 bases for J; bases not matched to a gene: 1. The CDR3 spells CAWSVGQLNTEAFF. CDR3 bases: TGTGCCTGGAGTGTGGGACAGTTGAACACTGAAGCTTTCTTT.

The genes are TRBV4-3 and TRBJ1-2; D remains ambiguous. The CDR3 has 15 residues. The germline V gene has CDR1 LGHNA and CDR2 YSLEER. Trimming took 0 bases from V and 4 from J, leaving 12 bases between them. CDR3 sequence (DNA): TGCGCCAGCAGCCAAGATACAATGGCCACCTATGGCTACACCTTC. It translates to CASSQDTMATYGYTF.

The chain uses TRBV19 and TRBJ1-2; the match to TRBD1 covers 10 bases. In germline, CDR1 is LNHDA, CDR2 SQIVND (reference sequence). This CDR3 is built from 15 residues. V trimming: 3 bases; J trimming: 8 bases; junction bases outside the gene matches: 9. The DNA of the CDR3 is TGTGCCAGTAGTATTCGGGGACAGGGGTCGGAAGGCTACACCTTC. Translation gives CASSIRGQGSEGYTF.

The chain is built from TRBV7-9 and TRBJ1-5; D unclear. From germline, CDR1 is SEHNR and CDR2 FQNEAQ (reference sequence). Trimming removed 1 base at V and 2 bases at J, with 9 bases between. CDR3 length: 15 residues. This chain's CDR3 is CASSLGGVGNQPQHF. CDR3 DNA: TGTGCCAGCAGCTTAGGAGGCGTAGGCAATCAGCCCCAGCATTTT.

The chain has TRBV6-5 and TRBJ2-1; the match to TRBD2 covers 11 bases. Losses at the gene ends were 7 bases for V and 2 bases for J; bases not matched to a gene: 4. CDR3 length: 15 residues. Germline-derived CDR1 and CDR2 are MNHEY and SVGAGI. CDR3 in amino acids: CASTLLAGAYNEQFF. The CDR3 region has the DNA TGTGCCAGCACCCTACTAGCGGGGGCCTACAATGAGCAGTTCTTC.

The chain carries TRBV6-2 or TRBV6-3 and TRBJ2-2; 8 bases match TRBD1. V shed 6 bases and J 6 bases; nucleotides not matched to a gene: 18. This CDR3 contains 18 residues. The germline V gene encodes CDR1 MNHEY and CDR2 SVGEGT. The CDR3 loop is CASSPSFSMQGAPGELFF. Written as DNA, the CDR3 is TGTGCCAGCAGCCCTTCATTTTCGATGCAGGGGGCTCCCGGGGAGCTGTTTTTT.

The chain has TRBV3-1 (or the pseudogene TRBV3-2) and TRBJ2-7; possible D gene TRBD1, 6 bases. The CDR3 has 14 amino acids. V lost 3 bases and J lost 5, with 14 bases in between. The germline V gene encodes CDR1 LGHDT and CDR2 YNNKEL (reference sequence). The CDR3 here is CASSQFTGMDEQYF. The CDR3 DNA is TGTGCCAGCAGCCAGTTTACAGGGATGGACGAGCAGTACTTC.